The clone carrying this TCR beta chain was picked up many times. What it binds is not known. 500 ng RNA was reverse transcribed with alpha and beta constant-region primers. Each of the alpha and beta chains got its own library through chain-specific third strand synthesis with indices. The SP2 site served as the priming point for second strand synthesis. The library had 12-nucleotide molecular identifiers formed by two random hexamers joined together. MiXCR was run by TCRdb on the 5' RACE reads, yielding one entry per CDR3 protein. Of about 11,000 distinct CDR3 sequences listed, less than 6.5% were seen once; the top ten hold around 3%. The CDR3 is 15 residues long. The V gene's germline CDR1 is SNHLY and CDR2 FYNNEI. With 4 bases clipped from V and 1 base from J, the junction kept 4 bases outside the gene matches. These data are taken from a study of HIV-infected patients and healthy controls. Study findings and constraints: Eight alpha and eight beta V genes differed significantly in mean usage between HIV-infected patients and controls. CDR3 sharing between individuals was lower in HIV-infected patients than in healthy controls.

All unsorted peripheral T cells were captured because whole blood was used without fractionation. Specimen: blood. This clonotype originated in an adult in good health. This chain links TRBV2 with TRBJ2-3; 8 nucleotides match TRBD1. This CDR3 reads CASSGGQGRTDTQYF. DNA of the CDR3: TGTGCCAGCAGTGGTGGACAGGGACGCACAGATACGCAGTATTTT.